The rows below give T cell receptor beta chains drawn from one sample of a study of beta chain features in type 1 diabetes. Produced via immunoSEQ multiplex PCR; TCRdb's table is partial and in-frame only. Seen here are approximately 240,000 clones, 16% observed once, and the top ten hold approximately 0.086%. Source material: naive CD4+ T cells from blood. All receptors come from a man aged 25-45 years with type 1 diabetes. Both conserved end residues are part of each CDR3. The D gene is left open where the match is weak. Size is omitted from some rows. Given values are once, few, many or a class for expanded clones.

TRBV2	TRBJ1-2	TRBD1	NA	CASSVGQGSYGYTF	TGTGCCAGCAGCGTGGGACAGGGGAGCTATGGCTACACCTTC
TRBV30	TRBJ2-7	TRBD2	few	CAWSYGLAGAYEQYF	TGTGCCTGGAGCTATGGACTAGCGGGAGCCTACGAGCAGTACTTC
TRBV29-1	TRBJ2-3	TRBD1	few	CSVTQGASTDTQYF	TGCAGCGTCACGCAGGGGGCGTCGACAGATACGCAGTATTTT
TRBV30	TRBJ2-7	NA	NA	CAWSSTKGLGYEQYF	TGTGCCTGGAGTTCCACAAAGGGACTGGGCTACGAGCAGTACTTC
TRBV29-1	TRBJ1-2	TRBD1	NA	CSASTGFYGYTF	TGCAGCGCTTCGACAGGGTTCTATGGCTACACCTTC
TRBV2	TRBJ2-7	TRBD2	few	CASRLQTSGDEQYF	TGTGCCAGCAGACTTCAGACTAGCGGGGACGAGCAGTACTTC
TRBV11-2	TRBJ2-7	NA	NA	CASSSGRYEQYF	TGTGCCAGCAGTTCGGGGCGCTACGAGCAGTACTTC
TRBV7-9	TRBJ2-3	NA	few	CASGQDTQYF	TGTGCCAGCGGGCAAGATACGCAGTATTTT
TRBV20-1	TRBJ2-1	NA	NA	CRAIGNEQFF	TGCAGAGCCATAGGAAATGAGCAGTTCTTC
TRBV29-1	TRBJ1-2	TRBD1	few	CSVDRVIGYGYTF	TGCAGCGTAGACAGGGTTATTGGCTATGGCTACACCTTC
TRBV29-1	TRBJ2-2	NA	NA	CSFGVTGELFF	TGCAGCTTTGGGGTTACCGGGGAGCTGTTTTTT
TRBV6-6	TRBJ2-3	TRBD2	NA	CASSSYSGSHPDTQYF	TGTGCCAGCAGTTCCTATAGCGGGAGCCACCCAGATACGCAGTATTTT
TRBV25-1	TRBJ2-3	NA	NA	CASSEGLAVAQYF	TGTGCCAGCAGTGAGGGGCTAGCTGTGGCGCAGTATTTT
TRBV5-4	TRBJ2-3	NA	NA	CASSPPGGGPDTQYF	TGTGCCAGCAGCCCGCCTGGGGGGGGCCCAGATACGCAGTATTTT
TRBV7-9	TRBJ2-7	NA	NA	CASSLTTIRDEQYF	TGTGCCAGCAGCTTAACCACCATCAGGGACGAGCAGTACTTC
TRBV28	TRBJ1-5	NA	few	CASSVGNQPQHF	TGTGCCAGCAGTGTGGGCAATCAGCCCCAGCATTTT
TRBV11-1	TRBJ1-4	NA	few	CASSPGPSREKLFF	TGTGCCAGCAGCCCGGGTCCGTCTAGAGAAAAACTGTTTTTT
TRBV20-1	TRBJ2-3	NA	NA	CRAAGPDTQYF	TGCAGGGCCGCCGGGCCAGATACGCAGTATTTT
TRBV13	TRBJ2-7	TRBD1	NA	CASSSGTGSHEQYF	TGTGCCAGCAGCTCCGGGACAGGGAGCCACGAGCAGTACTTC
TRBV7-2	TRBJ2-1	TRBD2	NA	CASSPPSGATFNEQFF	TGTGCCAGCAGCCCCCCGAGCGGGGCCACTTTCAATGAGCAGTTCTTC
TRBV7-9	TRBJ2-3	NA	few	CASLVGLASTDTQYF	TGTGCCAGCCTGGTCGGACTGGCTAGCACAGATACGCAGTATTTT
TRBV29-1	TRBJ2-1	NA	NA	CSVELEAREQFF	TGCAGCGTTGAATTAGAGGCGCGGGAGCAGTTCTTC